This T cell receptor (beta chain) was retrieved from a study of T cells in Graves' hyperthyroidism and ophthalmopathy. Template material for amplifying TCR beta CDR3 regions consisted of RNA transcripts. The primer set for the first-round RT-PCR of the TCR CDR3 was HTBI. Via MiXCR, TCRdb re-called the multiplex PCR reads, giving one row per CDR3 protein. This sample has about 400,000 distinct CDR3 sequences, with around 15% found just once. A NOSPECS grade of at least 4, a Clinical Activity Score of at least 3 and duration under 3 months were recorded in ophthalmopathy patients. Investigators excluded patients with uncontrolled infection, other autoimmune disease, pregnancy or lactation. Clinical symptoms, serum thyroxine and TRAb, thyroid ultrasound and orbital computed tomography were used for the diagnoses. The origin of this receptor is an older woman with Graves' ophthalmopathy. The sequenced sample was blood.

The CDR3 coding sequence is TGTGCCACCAGCAGGCCGGGGGGCAATCAGCCCCAGCATTTT. This translates into CATSRPGGNQPQHF. This rearrangement joins TRBV15 to TRBJ1-5; tentatively, D is TRBD1 (5 bases). V was pared by 3 bases and J by 2 bases, with 8 bases between. The CDR3 has 14 amino acids. Germline-derived CDR1 and CDR2 are LNHNV and YYDKDF (reference sequence).